This TCR beta chain was observed in a study of blood T cell repertoires in COVID-19. Study overall: Spain, Italy and the United States supplied samples that represented acute and convalescent COVID-19.

Enrolled through a virtual design, the participants were between about 18 and 100 years of age and came from about two dozen US areas. Cohort 3 recovered donors had two negative PCRs, clearance, or symptom resolution. Produced via immunoSEQ multiplex PCR; TCRdb's table is partial and in-frame only. The sample lists over 250,000 clones; about 89% were seen once. The CDR3 has 14 amino acids. The germline V gene encodes CDR1 KGHSH and CDR2 LQKENI. The V gene end was trimmed by 4 bases and the J gene end by 5 bases; junction bases not matched to a gene: 5. V is TRBV18 and J is TRBJ1-2; the match to TRBD1 covers 9 bases. The clonotype was recovered from a man aged 35 to 55 who had recovered from COVID-19. Specimen: PBMCs or T cells enriched from blood (not recorded which). The CDR3 DNA reads TGTGCCAGCTCACTTGCCGGGACAGGGTATGGCTACACCTTC. Its protein is CASSLAGTGYGYTF.